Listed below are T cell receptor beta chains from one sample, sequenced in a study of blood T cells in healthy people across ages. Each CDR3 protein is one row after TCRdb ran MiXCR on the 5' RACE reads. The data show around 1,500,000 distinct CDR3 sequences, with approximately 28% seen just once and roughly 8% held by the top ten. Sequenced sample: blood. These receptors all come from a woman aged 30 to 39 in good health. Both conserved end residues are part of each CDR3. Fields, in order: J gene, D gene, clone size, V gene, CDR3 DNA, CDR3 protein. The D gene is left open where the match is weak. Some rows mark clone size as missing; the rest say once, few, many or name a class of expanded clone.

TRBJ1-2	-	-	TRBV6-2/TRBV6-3	TGTGCCAGCAGTTTCGGACAGAGCATCTATGGCTACACCTTC	CASSFGQSIYGYTF
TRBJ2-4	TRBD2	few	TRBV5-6	TGTGCCAGCAGCTCCCGGGGGGAAAACATTCAGTACTTC	CASSSRGENIQYF
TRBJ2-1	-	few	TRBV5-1	TGCGCCAGCAGCTCGCGGGGTTCTACGAATGAGCAGTTCTTC	CASSSRGSTNEQFF
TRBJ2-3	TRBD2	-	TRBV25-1	TGTGCCAGCAGTGAATATTTTGGCGGGAGAACGCCAGATACGCAGTATTTT	CASSEYFGGRTPDTQYF
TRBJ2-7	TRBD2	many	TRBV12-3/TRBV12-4	TGTGCCAGCAGTTGGACTAGTAACAACGAGCAGTACTTC	CASSWTSNNEQYF
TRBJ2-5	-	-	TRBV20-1	TGCAGTGCTGAGCCTCCTGGCGGGGCGGGGGAGACCCAGTACTTC	CSAEPPGGAGETQYF
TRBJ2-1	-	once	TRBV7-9	TGTGCCCGCAGCTTAGCCCGGGACTTCTTCGAGTTCTTC	CARSLARDFFEFF
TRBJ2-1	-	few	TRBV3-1	TGTGCCAGCAGCCAAGAGATAGTGAGCTCCTACAATGAGCAGTTCTTC	CASSQEIVSSYNEQFF
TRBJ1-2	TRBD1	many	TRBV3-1	TGTGCCAGCAGCCAGCCCGGGACAGGGGACTATGGCTACACCTTC	CASSQPGTGDYGYTF
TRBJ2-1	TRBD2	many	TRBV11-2	TGTGCCAGCAGCTCATTAACTAGCGGAATCTACAATGAGCAGTTCTTC	CASSSLTSGIYNEQFF
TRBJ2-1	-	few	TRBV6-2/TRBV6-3	TGTGCCAGCAGTGACCCCGGAATCAATGAGCAGTTCTTC	CASSDPGINEQFF
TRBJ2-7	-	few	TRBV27	TGTGCCAGCAGATCGGCAGGAGCAACCTACGAGCAGTACTTC	CASRSAGATYEQYF
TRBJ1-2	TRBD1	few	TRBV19	TGTGCCAGTGCCGGGACAGTACTCGGCTACACCTTC	CASAGTVLGYTF
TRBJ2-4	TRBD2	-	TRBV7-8	TGTGCCAGCAGCTTCAGCGGGATGGCCAAAAACATTCAGTACTTC	CASSFSGMAKNIQYF
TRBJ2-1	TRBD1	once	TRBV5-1	TGCGCCAGCAGCTTGGTACAGGGGGCGTCCTACAATGAGCAGTTCTTC	CASSLVQGASYNEQFF
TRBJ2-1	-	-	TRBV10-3	TGTGCCATCAGTGAGGGATATAGCGAGCAGTTCTTC	CAISEGYSEQFF
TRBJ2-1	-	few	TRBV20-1	TGCAGTGCTAGAGAGACGGGGCAGTATAACAATGAGCAGTTCTTC	CSARETGQYNNEQFF
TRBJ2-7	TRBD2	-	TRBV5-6	TGTGCCAGCAGCCGGGACGGGGGGAACTCCTACGAGCAGTACTTC	CASSRDGGNSYEQYF
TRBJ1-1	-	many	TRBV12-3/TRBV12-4	TGTGCCAGCAGTTTAGCCGGGGGGATCACTGAAGCTTTCTTT	CASSLAGGITEAFF
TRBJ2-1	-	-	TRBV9	TGTGCCAGCAGCCTAGGAAGGGACCAAGAGACCCAGTTCTTC	CASSLGRDQETQFF
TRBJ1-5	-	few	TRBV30	TGTGCCTGGTCAAGCGACAGATATCAGCCCCAGCATTTT	CAWSSDRYQPQHF
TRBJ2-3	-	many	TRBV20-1	TGCAGTGCCGCCACAGATACGCAGTATTTT	CSAATDTQYF
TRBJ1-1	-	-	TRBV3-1	TGTGCCAGCAGCCAAGATCCTCAGGTCTTCACTGAAGCTTTCTTT	CASSQDPQVFTEAFF